The 5 T cell receptor delta chains below all came from one sample that was sequenced in a study of γδ T cells in repeated Plasmodium falciparum infection (dated by TCRdb to the early 2020s). Receptor libraries were prepared by multiplex PCR. Sequencing relied on an Illumina MiSeq. TCRdb called clones from the public reads with CATT, and repeated DNA sequences were later combined into one row. Present in this sample are 90,000 to 95,000 delta-chain clones, 0.8% to 1% of which were seen just once. The ten largest clonotypes hold nearly 10% of the sample. For bulk TCR repertoire analysis, Vgamma9/Vdelta2+ and Vdelta2-negative gammadelta T cell populations were flow-sorted out of peripheral blood mononuclear cells. The sequencing sample was made of gamma-delta T cells from blood. The receptors shown here come from a pool of human donors (malaria-infected and uninfected, not separated).

There are many counts of this clone. The protein that TCRdb holds for this DNA derives from a much larger clone and differs from the translated DNA at residue 14, which likely indicates a read error; the protein shown here is translated from the DNA. V is TRDV1 and J is TRDJ1, with 10 bases that match TRDD3. In the absence of a J gene in TCRdb, the DNA was matched to germline to assign it here. CDR3 size: 18 residues. CDR1 and CDR2 from the germline V gene are TSWWSYY and QGS. The chain's CDR3 is CALLPSYGGYGYTGKLIF. CDR3 sequence (DNA): TGTGCTCTCCTACCGTCCTACGGGGGATACGGGTACACCGGTAAACTCATCTTT.

This clone was seen a few times. The mismatch at residue 5 between this DNA's translation and the TCRdb protein of a much larger clone likely reflects a read error; the protein shown is translated from the DNA. The genes are TRDV1 and TRDJ1, with 8 nucleotides matching TRDD3. Here the J gene came from matching the DNA to germline, since TCRdb omits it. The CDR3 is made up of 18 amino acids. Germline loops: CDR1 TSWWSYY, CDR2 QGS. V was pared by 3 bases and J by 3 bases, with 15 bases of the junction left unmatched. The CDR3 coding sequence is TGTGCTCTTGGGGACCCTTTAAGGGATACGTGGCAGGCCGATAAACTCATCTTT. This encodes CALGDPLRDTWQADKLIF.

This clone came up a few times. TCRdb attributes to this sequence the protein of a much larger clone, which differs from the DNA translation at residue 22; a read error is likely, and the protein displayed is translated from the DNA. The chain has TRDV1 and TRDJ1; D is tentatively TRDD2 or TRDD3 (6 bases each). The J gene, not given by TCRdb, was assigned here from a germline match of the nucleotide sequence. Germline lookup yields CDR1 TSWWSYY and CDR2 QGS. CDR3 length: 25 amino acids. DNA for the CDR3: TGTGCTCTTGGGGAACTCGAACCTTCCCGTACGTACGTGCCAGGCGGGGGGACTAATACCGATGAACTCATCTTT. Encoded protein: CALGELEPSRTYVPGGGTNTDELIF.

In its sample, this clone was seen a few times. A read error likely explains why the TCRdb protein, taken from a much larger clone, differs from this DNA's translation at residue 7; the protein shown is translated from the DNA. CDR3 sequence: CALLTAARSSADKLIF. CDR3 in DNA: TGTGCTCTTCTGACCGCAGCAAGGAGTTCGGCCGATAAACTCATCTTT. The chain uses TRDV1 and TRDJ1; D is undetermined. Matching the DNA to germline supplied the J gene, which TCRdb does not give. Deletions cut 8 bases from V and 3 bases from J, with 22 bases between. CDR1 is TSWWSYY and CDR2 is QGS in the germline V gene. The CDR3 has 16 amino acids.

As regards this clone: Given a far larger clone just one base away, this is likely a sequencing read error. The sample holds other DNA sequences that translate to the same CDR3. V and J are TRDV2 and TRDJ1; 11 positions match TRDD3. The V segment lost 2 bases and the J segment 4 bases; nucleotides outside the gene matches: 17. The CDR3 length is 19 residues. Germline CDR1 and CDR2: GEAIGNYY and EKD. The CDR3 DNA reads TGTGCCTGTGACAGTTTATTGGGGGATACGCTCGGGAAAGGCGATAAACTCATCTTT. Translation: CACDSLLGDTLGKGDKLIF.